Here is one T cell receptor beta chain with its context. Study processing details: Amplification of reference gene primers was used by the study to estimate nucleated cell counts. Assay: immunoSEQ multiplex PCR; the TCRdb copy retains only in-frame clones and omits some. V, J and clone size reflect that table, while D and trimming were determined from the DNA. The repertoire consists of tens of thousands of clones, with approximately 85% occurring once and the leading ten covering approximately 4.8%. This CDR3 comprises 15 residues. The V gene end was trimmed by 0 bases and the J gene end by 2 bases; junction bases not matched to a gene: 3. Germline-derived CDR1 and CDR2 are SGDLS and YYNGEE. The source of the sample is a study of blood T cell repertoires in COVID-19. On the study more broadly: COVID-19 samples from acute and convalescent phases originated in the United States, Italy and Spain. In each case, the material was cDNA or gDNA derived from T cells, B-cell-depleted T cells, or PBMCs.

The chain has TRBV9 and TRBJ1-2; 8 bases map to TRBD1. The TCR was taken from a man older than 75 with acute or convalescent COVID-19. Sequenced material: peripheral blood. For the CDR3, the DNA is TGTGCCAGCAGCGTAGAGACAGGGGAAAACTATGGCTACACCTTC. Protein sequence: CASSVETGENYGYTF.